This T cell receptor (beta chain) is from a study of molecular identifiers for immune sequencing clone quantification. TCRdb reprocessed the PCR reads with MiXCR, giving one entry per CDR3 protein. The repertoire has over 600,000 distinct CDR3 sequences, 15% to 20% of them found once; the top ten carry roughly 0.83%. In regard to this clonotype: A much larger clone lies one base from this, so it may be a read error.

V was trimmed by 0 bases and J by 4 bases, leaving 7 bases between them. The CDR3 has 14 residues. Germline CDR1 and CDR2: SNHLY and FYNNEI. The receptor was derived from a human donor in good health. Some libraries in this study had Jurkat cell RNA spiked in. Sequenced material: naive CD8+ T cells from blood, with Jurkat cell RNA spiked in. Subset indicated: FACS-sorted CD8+CD4-CCR7+CD45RA+ naive T cells. The chain is built from TRBV2 and TRBJ1-5, with a possible D match to TRBD1 (5 bases). The CDR3 sequence is CASSEASGNQPQHF. The CDR3 bases are TGTGCCAGCAGTGAAGCTTCAGGGAATCAGCCCCAGCATTTT.